This T cell receptor (beta chain) was retrieved from a study of beta chain features in type 1 diabetes. What was sequenced were expressed TCRB transcripts, since all of the isolated RNA had been reverse transcribed. Only in-frame clones appear in the TCRdb table, and some are missing; sequencing was by immunoSEQ multiplex PCR. Of hundreds of thousands of clones listed, 15% are singletons. Study results and caveats: In all four CD4+ subsets, TCRB CDR3 length was significantly, moderately reduced in type 1 diabetes.

Trimming took 1 base from V and 0 from J, leaving 12 bases between them. The CDR3 has 16 amino acids. Germline CDR1 reads SGDLS; CDR2 reads YYNGEE. This clone was counted only a few times. What it recognizes is unknown. Source material: naive CD4+ T cells from blood. The receptor's source is a man younger than 35 with type 1 diabetes. The V and J genes are TRBV9 and TRBJ2-3; unclear D gene. The CDR3 nucleotides are TGTGCCAGCAGCGTAAGTTTAGCTACTAGCACAGATACGCAGTATTTT. Translating it yields CASSVSLATSTDTQYF.